The clone carrying this T cell receptor (beta chain) was seen ten or more times. The antigen is undetermined. Germline CDR1 reads DFQATT; CDR2 reads SNEGSKA (reference sequence). V gave up 5 bases and J gave up 0 bases; unmatched junction bases: 6. The CDR3 is 14 amino acids. These data are taken from a study of T cell repertoires in cytomegalovirus infection. Overall study context: Indications of both CMV infection and matching HLA type were provided by public TCR beta signatures. Study observations and caveats: Dominating the ex vivo response were TCR beta clonotypes that were CMV-specific and HLA-C-restricted.

TCRdb re-derived calls from the reads in MiXCR, one entry per CDR3 protein. The sample records 130,000 or so distinct CDR3 sequences, about 6.1% being singletons. This sequence joins TRBV20-1 and TRBJ2-7; 8 bases align to TRBD2. The sequence was obtained from a human donor in good health (CMV status not recorded). Some clones in this sample may be carry-over from other donors' samples. Sequenced input: PBMCs. CDR3 loop: CSAVQRGPSYEQYF. CDR3 coding DNA: TGCAGTGCTGTCCAGCGGGGGCCCTCCTACGAGCAGTACTTC.